The 28 T cell receptor beta chains in this list originate from one sample, sequenced in a study of OX40 agonist ivuxolimab in advanced cancers. TCRdb keeps only in-frame clones here, not all; method: immunoSEQ multiplex PCR. Here the sample spans 25,000 to 30,000 clones, about 85% being singletons. The specimen was CD4+ or CD8+ T cells sorted from blood, collected in a trial of the OX40 agonist ivuxolimab. These receptors originate from an adult with an advanced solid tumor such as melanoma, head and neck, liver or kidney cancer.

The CDR3: CASSIIKGEGQGGSYEQYF. DNA for the CDR3: TGTGCCAGTAGTATTATTAAGGGAGAGGGACAGGGGGGTTCCTACGAGCAGTACTTC. The V and J genes are TRBV19 and TRBJ2-7, with 11 bases lining up with TRBD1. The CDR3 is 19 amino acids. Germline V gene lookup returns CDR1 LNHDA and CDR2 SQIVND (reference sequence). J gave up 1 base and V 3 bases, and 14 bases lay outside the gene matches.

This clone appeared a few times. V gene TRBV19 combines with J gene TRBJ2-7; TRBD1 matches 7 bases. CDR1 LNHDA and CDR2 SQIVND come from the germline V gene (reference sequence). Trimming removed 7 bases from V and 5 bases from J; junction bases left unmatched: 8. CDR3 length equals 13 residues. CDR3 sequence reads: CASTTGARDEQYF. The CDR3 DNA follows: TGTGCCAGTACAACAGGGGCGCGGGACGAGCAGTACTTC. Full variable domain (rest looked up from reference TRBV19 and TRBJ2-7): DGGITQSPKYLFRKEGQNVTLSCEQNLNHDAMYWYRQDPGQGLRLIYYSQIVNDFQKGDIAEGYSVSREKKESFPLTVTSAQKNPTAFYLCASTTGARDEQYFGPGTRLTVT.

This chain joins TRBV5-1 and TRBJ1-6; 8 bases line up with TRBD1. The CDR3 extends over 14 amino acids. V trimming: 1 base; J trimming: 10 bases; junction bases outside the gene matches: 4. CDR1 and CDR2 from the germline V gene are SGHRS and YFSETQ. CDR3 loop: CASSLTGGESPLHF. In DNA form, the CDR3 reads TGCGCCAGCAGCTTGACAGGGGGAGAATCACCCCTCCACTTT.

V usage is TRBV6-1 and J usage is TRBJ2-1; 9 nucleotides align to TRBD2. CDR3 length equals 15 residues. With V trimmed by 5 bases and J by 4 bases, 6 bases remained unmatched. CDR1 is MNHNS and CDR2 is SASEGT in the germline V gene. The CDR3 DNA sequence: TGTGCCAGCAGTTCGACTAGCGGACCTTACAATGAGCAGTTCTTC. It encodes CASSSTSGPYNEQFF.

The rearrangement joins TRBV6-5 to TRBJ1-1; D not certain. Trimming cost V 2 bases and J 0 bases, with 10 bases left between them. Germline V gene lookup returns CDR1 MNHEY and CDR2 SVGAGI. The CDR3 totals 15 residues. This CDR3 reads CASSYKAVLNTEAFF. CDR3 sequence (DNA): TGTGCCAGCAGTTACAAGGCGGTTTTGAACACTGAAGCTTTCTTT.

In this sample, this clone turned up a few times. The CDR3 here is CAISESVTLQGAKLVGKNIQYF. Here the CDR3 DNA reads TGTGCCATCAGTGAGTCCGTTACCTTACAGGGGGCGAAATTAGTTGGCAAAAACATTCAGTACTTC. This rearrangement joins TRBV10-3 to TRBJ2-4; TRBD1 matches 9 bases. Germline V lookup: CDR1 ENHRY, CDR2 SYGVKD. The CDR3 contains 22 residues. J lost 3 bases, V lost 0 bases, and 21 bases had no gene match.

The chain has TRBV11-2 and TRBJ1-2, with TRBD1 matching over 7 bases. Germline V gene sequence: CDR1 SGHAT, CDR2 FQNNGV. The V segment lost 1 base and the J segment 5 bases; nucleotides outside the gene matches: 7. The CDR3 length is 15 residues. In DNA form, the CDR3 reads TGTGCCAGCAGCTTAGGGACAGGCCTTACTTATGGCTACACCTTC. Its protein product is CASSLGTGLTYGYTF.

The V call is TRBV9, the J call TRBJ2-1; TRBD2 aligns across 12 bases. This CDR3 region has 16 residues. The trim removed 3 bases at V and 6 bases at J, leaving 7 bases unmatched. Germline V gene sequence: CDR1 SGDLS, CDR2 YYNGEE. The CDR3 DNA sequence: TGTGCCAGCAGCGCGCGGACTAGCGGGGAGAGCAATGAGCAGTTCTTC. Translating gives CASSARTSGESNEQFF.

Details on this clone: Other DNA sequences in the sample encode the same CDR3. The CDR3 sequence is CASSPSTGELFF. The CDR3, as DNA: TGTGCCAGCAGCCCCTCCACCGGGGAGCTGTTTTTT. V and J are TRBV7-8 and TRBJ2-2; D gene unclear. This CDR3 comprises 12 residues. The germline gives CDR1 SGHVS, CDR2 FQNEAQ. The V gene lost 5 bases and the J gene lost 4 bases, with 5 bases spanning the gap.

The chain carries TRBV6-1 and TRBJ2-1; TRBD2 aligns across 13 bases. Germline V gene data show CDR1 as MNHNS and CDR2 as SASEGT. V lost 6 bases, J lost 5 bases, and 4 bases stayed unmatched. CDR3 length: 15 residues. The CDR3 protein is CASSRGLAGNNEQFF. As DNA, the CDR3 is TGTGCCAGCAGCCGGGGACTAGCGGGAAACAATGAGCAGTTCTTC.

V gene TRBV7-6 combines with J gene TRBJ2-1; TRBD2 might be the D (6 bases). From germline, CDR1 is SGHVS and CDR2 FNYEAQ. Trimming removed 9 bases from V and 8 bases from J, with 14 bases in between. The CDR3 spans 12 residues. CDR3 DNA: TGTGCCAGTAGCGACGGGAGCTATGAGCAGTTCTTC. Protein product: CASSDGSYEQFF. The full variable domain, rest sourced from reference TRBV7-6 and TRBJ2-1, is GAGVSQSPRYKVTKRGQDVALRCDPISGHVSLYWYRQALGQGPEFLTYFNYEAQQDKSGLPNDRFSAERPEGSISTLTIQRTEQRDSAMYRCASSDGSYEQFFGPGTRLTVL.

V usage is TRBV19 and J usage is TRBJ1-1; D ambiguous. Germline V gives CDR1 LNHDA, CDR2 SQIVND (reference sequence). This CDR3 comprises 12 residues. Trimming pared 1 base from V and 7 bases from J, leaving 7 bases between. The CDR3 loop is CASSIGLIEAFF. As DNA, the CDR3 is TGTGCCAGTAGTATAGGACTCATTGAAGCTTTCTTT.

This clone was detected only once. Other DNA sequences in the sample encode the same CDR3. This chain joins TRBV13 and TRBJ2-5; tentatively, D is TRBD2 (7 bases). Germline values: CDR1 PRHDT, CDR2 FYEKMQ (reference sequence). Trimming left V 8 bases short and J 5 bases short, with 21 bases between. This CDR3 is 15 amino acids long. As DNA, the CDR3 is TGTGCCAGCGCTGGGGGAGGGGGAGCGGGGGAGACCCAGTACTTC. It yields the protein CASAGGGGAGETQYF.

The chain has TRBV5-1 and TRBJ1-1; possibly TRBD1 for D (6 bases). This CDR3 spans 12 amino acids. Germline CDR1 SGHRS, CDR2 YFSETQ. Trimming removed 5 bases from V and 7 bases from J, with 12 bases in between. The CDR3 reads CASRGTGFEAFF. The CDR3 region has the DNA TGCGCCAGCAGAGGTACAGGGTTTGAAGCTTTCTTT.

The genes are TRBV27 and TRBJ2-3; D is uncertain. The V gene's germline CDR1 is MNHEY and CDR2 SMNVEV (reference sequence). V lost 3 bases to trimming and J lost 0 bases, with 7 bases between them. This CDR3 is 14 amino acids long. The CDR3 DNA sequence: TGTGCCAGCAGTTTGATTCCTAGCACAGATACGCAGTATTTT. Protein: CASSLIPSTDTQYF.

V gene TRBV19 combines with J gene TRBJ2-1, with D unresolved. Trimming shortened V by 3 bases and J by 4 bases, and 16 bases separated the two germline ends. Germline V gene sequence: CDR1 LNHDA, CDR2 SQIVND (reference sequence). The CDR3 totals 16 residues. This CDR3 is CASSIYDALAYNEQFF. DNA of the CDR3: TGTGCCAGTAGTATCTACGACGCGTTGGCTTACAATGAGCAGTTCTTC.

The chain recombines TRBV6-1 with TRBJ2-7; the match to TRBD1 covers 7 bases. Germline trimming cut 4 bases from V and 6 bases from J; bases unmatched to any gene: 12. The CDR3 runs 15 residues. Germline loops: CDR1 MNHNS, CDR2 SASEGT. In DNA, the CDR3 is TGTGCCAGCAGTGTGTGGACAGGCTCCCTTGGCGAGCAGTACTTC. Amino acids: CASSVWTGSLGEQYF.

The chain carries TRBV10-2 and TRBJ1-2; TRBD1 agrees at 9 bases. This CDR3 is built from 14 residues. V shed 4 bases, J shed 4 bases, and the junction held 4 bases outside the gene matches. The V gene's germline CDR1 is WSHSY and CDR2 SAAADI. The DNA of the CDR3 is TGCGCCAGCAGTGTGGGGACAGGGAGCTATGGCTACACCTTC. This sequence encodes CASSVGTGSYGYTF.

This rearrangement joins TRBV11-3 to TRBJ2-2, with D possibly TRBD2 on 6 matching bases. Germline values: CDR1 SGHNT, CDR2 YENEEA. There are 15 residues in the CDR3. V lost 1 base and J 3 bases, leaving 9 bases between the germline ends. The CDR3 sequence: CASSLGRAYTGELFF. The CDR3 DNA follows: TGTGCCAGCAGCTTAGGGAGGGCTTACACCGGGGAGCTGTTTTTT.

The chain carries TRBV28 and TRBJ1-6; D might be TRBD1 (5 bases). Trimming removed 3 bases at V and 8 bases at J, with 14 bases between. Germline loops: CDR1 MDHEN, CDR2 SYDVKM. CDR3 size: 15 residues. CDR3 region: CASSFVGVGYSPLHF. The CDR3 nucleotides read TGTGCCAGCAGTTTCGTAGGGGTGGGGTATTCACCCCTCCACTTT.

The chain couples TRBV19 to TRBJ2-1; 12 nucleotides line up with TRBD2. The CDR3 length is 14 residues. The V gene end was trimmed by 5 bases and the J gene end by 14 bases; junction bases not matched to a gene: 10. Germline V gene lookup returns CDR1 LNHDA and CDR2 SQIVND (reference sequence). The CDR3 sequence is CASSPGLAGWPEFF. The CDR3 nucleotides are TGTGCCAGTAGTCCCGGACTAGCGGGATGGCCGGAGTTCTTC.

The chain employs TRBV7-9 and TRBJ2-7, with D perhaps matching TRBD1 (6 bases). Trimming took off 5 bases at V and 2 bases at J, with 16 bases between the two ends. Germline CDR1 and CDR2: SEHNR and FQNEAQ (reference sequence). CDR3 length: 15 residues. The CDR3 coding sequence is TGTGCCAGCAGCGTAGGACAGCCGTCGCCCTACGAGCAGTACTTC. Protein sequence: CASSVGQPSPYEQYF. Looking up the rest from reference TRBV7-9 and TRBJ2-7 gives the full variable domain: DTGVSQNPRHKITKRGQNVTFRCDPISEHNRLYWYRQTLGQGPEFLTYFQNEAQLEKSRLLSDRFSAERPKGSFSTLEIQRTEQGDSAMYLCASSVGQPSPYEQYFGPGTRLTVT.

Remarks on this clone: Other DNA variants within this sample encode the same CDR3. This rearrangement joins TRBV5-6 to TRBJ2-7; D is undetermined. Germline loops: CDR1 SGHDT, CDR2 YYEEEE. The ends were cut back, 0 bases at V and 2 bases at J, with 9 bases in the middle. This CDR3 is 14 amino acids long. Here the CDR3 reads CASSLGGRAYEQYF. The CDR3 coding sequence is TGTGCCAGCAGCTTGGGTGGACGGGCCTACGAGCAGTACTTC.

CDR3 residues: CASSSYPFSGQGEGTEAFF. In nucleotides, the CDR3 is TGTGCCAGCAGCTCTTACCCCTTTTCTGGACAGGGGGAGGGCACTGAAGCTTTCTTT. The chain links TRBV11-1 to TRBJ1-1, with TRBD1 identical over 10 bases. CDR3 length equals 19 residues. The germline V gene has CDR1 SGHAT and CDR2 FQDESV (reference sequence). V lost 4 bases to trimming and J lost 4 bases; unmatched junction nucleotides: 18.

This rearrangement joins TRBV5-1 to TRBJ2-7, with 10 bases aligning to TRBD1. Per germline, CDR1 SGHRS and CDR2 YFSETQ. This CDR3 spans 15 amino acids. With 1 base clipped from V and 2 bases from J, the junction kept 3 bases outside the gene matches. CDR3 protein: CASSLTTGGTYEQYF. The DNA for the CDR3 is TGCGCCAGCAGCTTGACGACAGGGGGCACCTACGAGCAGTACTTC.

The CDR3 loop is CASSLEASGGAYNEQFF. The CDR3 DNA reads TGTGCCAGCAGCTTGGAGGCTAGCGGGGGGGCCTACAATGAGCAGTTCTTC. The chain uses TRBV5-4 and TRBJ2-1, with TRBD2 matching 12 bases. The CDR3 totals 17 residues. J lost 2 bases, V lost 0 bases, and 3 bases had no gene match. Germline assignment: CDR1 SGHNT and CDR2 YYREEE (reference sequence).

The V and J genes are TRBV28 and TRBJ2-7; no firm D call. This CDR3 region has 13 residues. V was pared by 6 bases and J by 3 bases, with 12 bases between. Germline CDR1 and CDR2: MDHEN and SYDVKM. The CDR3 region has the DNA TGTGCCAGCAGGGGGATTGGGGACTACGAGCAGTACTTC. This gives the protein CASRGIGDYEQYF. The full variable domain, its missing parts supplied by reference TRBV28 and TRBJ2-7, is DVKVTQSSRYLVKRTGEKVFLECVQDMDHENMFWYRQDPGLGLRLIYFSYDVKMKEKGDIPEGYSVSREKKERFSLILESASTNQTSMYLCASRGIGDYEQYFGPGTRLTVT.

J is TRBJ2-7 and V is TRBV19; no clear D gene. This CDR3 region has 15 residues. Looked up from germline, CDR1 is LNHDA and CDR2 is SQIVND (reference sequence). Trimming pared 7 bases from V and 3 bases from J, leaving 19 bases between. The CDR3 sequence: CASTPSGGSIYEQYF. The CDR3 nucleotides are TGTGCCAGTACCCCGTCGGGCGGTTCCATCTACGAGCAGTACTTC.